The TCR beta chain described here comes from a study of shared clonotypes between healthy human individuals. Notes on the study in general: Relative to clonotypes present in all four donors, those not shared had lower generation probabilities.

The CDR3 has 15 amino acids. Germline lookup yields CDR1 SGHRS and CDR2 YFSETQ. With 2 bases clipped from V and 0 bases from J, the junction kept 3 bases outside the gene matches. Regarding this clone: The antigen is undetermined.

Assay execution proceeded at the deep level. Replicate sorted-subset PCRs were loaded with around 220 ng DNA, tens of thousands of T cell genomes. TCRdb keeps only in-frame clones here, not all; method: immunoSEQ multiplex PCR. In the table there are about 2.3 million clones, around 93% of which are singletons. CD45RA+ naive and CD45RA-negative memory subsets were separated from CD4+ cells. The rearrangement uses TRBV5-1 and TRBJ2-7; the match to TRBD2 covers 9 bases. The sample comprised naive CD4+ T cells from PBMCs. Subset reported: CD45RA+ positively selected. This clonotype was sampled from a man younger than 30 in good health. Some clones in this sample may be carry-over from other donors' samples. The CDR3 here is CASSFSGSSSYEQYF. The CDR3 DNA is TGCGCCAGCAGCTTTAGCGGGAGTAGCTCCTACGAGCAGTACTTC.